This T cell receptor (beta chain) was profiled in a study of shared clonotypes between healthy human individuals. The assay was immunoSEQ multiplex PCR, and TCRdb's table has in-frame clones only and misses some. The sample lists hundreds of thousands of clones, 70% to 80% occurring once. This TCR was sampled from a woman in her thirties or forties in good health. Some clones in this sample may be carry-over from other donors' samples. The sample consisted of PBMCs.

The CDR3 DNA is TGCGCCAGCAGCCCAGGGACAGGTGGAAACACCATATATTTT. Protein: CASSPGTGGNTIYF. The chain links TRBV5-1 to TRBJ1-3; 8 nucleotides agree with TRBD1. The CDR3 is 14 residues long. CDR1 and CDR2 from the germline V gene are SGHRS and YFSETQ. J lost 3 bases, V lost 4 bases, and 3 bases had no gene match.